This TCR beta chain was retrieved from a study of immune heterogeneity within non-small cell lung tumors. Whole-study context: The tumor set comprised a handful of squamous cell carcinomas and around ten non-squamous carcinomas (plus 1 not otherwise specified). Whole-study findings and limits: High-frequency T-cell receptor beta clonotypes were largely distinct between individual patients. For local T-cell clonality, the correlation with local tumor mutational burden was moderate but significant (R around 0.35).

Using 32 V and 13 J primers, multiplex PCR amplified TCR beta CDR3. TCRdb itself ran the multiplex PCR reads through MiXCR, one entry per CDR3 protein. In the table there are roughly 9,800 distinct CDR3 sequences, under 35% of which are singletons. The starting template was genomic DNA from bulk tumor, about 600 ng per sample. Several biopsies per primary tumor were taken during surgery, spaced as far apart as possible. Samples came from untreated patients having curative surgery for newly diagnosed non-small cell lung cancer. Each donor was a newly diagnosed non-small cell lung cancer patient undergoing surgery with curative intent. CDR3 length: 14 amino acids. Looked up from germline, CDR1 is DFQATT and CDR2 is SNEGSKA (reference sequence). V dropped 0 bases and J dropped 3; count of bases not matched to a gene: 3. This clonotype was counted a few times. Its antigen is not known.

Sequencing was performed on lung tumor tissue. This clonotype was sampled from a man aged 60 to 75 with non-small cell lung cancer. J is TRBJ2-7 and V is TRBV20-1, with 9 bases matching TRBD2. The CDR3 DNA sequence: TGCAGTGCTAGAGATGCTAGCGGGATCTACGAGCAGTACTTC. Translating gives CSARDASGIYEQYF.